This TCR beta chain was captured by sequencing in a study of blood T cell repertoires in COVID-19. Overall study context: Both acute and convalescent COVID-19 samples were obtained from the United States, Italy and Spain. Sample material is recorded as cDNA or gDNA derived from T cells, B-cell-depleted T cells, or PBMCs.

The CDR3 runs 14 residues. Trimming took 4 bases from V and 7 from J; bases not matched to a gene: 9. Germline V gene sequence: CDR1 SGHTA, CDR2 FQGTGA. In the study's own analysis: Reference gene primers were amplified, and this amplification served to estimate nucleated cell counts. TCRdb's copy holds only in-frame clones and misses some; the assay was immunoSEQ multiplex PCR. That table gives V, J and clone size, and the DNA gave D and trimming. The sample yields about 260,000 clones, 91% seen once. The rearrangement links TRBV7-3 to TRBJ2-5; TRBD2 matches 7 bases. The TCR sequence derives from a person under 30 with COVID-19, enrolled during active disease. The source material was peripheral blood. The DNA for the CDR3 is TGTGCCAGCAGCTCAAGCGGGGCCCCGGGGACCCAGTACTTC. Residues: CASSSSGAPGTQYF.